This TCR beta chain was documented in a study of T cell changes during pregnancy in multiple sclerosis. Only in-frame clones appear in the TCRdb table, and some are missing; sequencing was by immunoSEQ multiplex PCR. The table records about 39,000 clones, 94% of them present only once. Germline loops: CDR1 SGHKS, CDR2 YYEKEE (reference sequence). V lost 4 bases to trimming and J lost 8 bases, with 18 bases between them. The CDR3 is 14 residues long. This TCR came from a female donor with multiple sclerosis, enrolled in a pregnancy study. This sample comprised CD4+ T cells from peripheral blood mononuclear cells, obtained after pregnancy. This rearrangement joins TRBV5-5 to TRBJ1-2, with TRBD1 as a possible D gene (6 bases). The CDR3 spells CASSPWGGPWGYTF. CDR3 nucleotides: TGTGCCAGCAGCCCTTGGGGGGGCCCCTGGGGCTACACCTTC.